The 27 T cell receptor beta chains below all came from one sample that was sequenced in a study of T cell repertoires in cytomegalovirus infection. TCRdb recomputed calls from the reads with MiXCR, one row per CDR3 protein. The table has some 700,000 distinct CDR3 sequences, 30% to 40% seen once. Their cognate antigens are unknown. The input for sequencing was cultured PBMCs, taken from culture after CMV antigen stimulation. These receptors came from a human donor in good health (CMV status not recorded). Some clones in this sample may be carry-over from other donors' samples.

The genes are TRBV7-2 and TRBJ2-7; possibly TRBD2 for D (5 bases). CDR1 SGHTA and CDR2 FQGNSA come from the germline V gene. The length of the CDR3 is 12 residues. Trimming pared 1 base from V and 8 bases from J, leaving 9 bases between. The CDR3 is CASSLGGPQQYF. The CDR3 DNA reads as TGTGCCAGCAGCTTAGGAGGGCCTCAGCAGTACTTC.

This clonotype was found a few times. The chain carries TRBV12-5 and TRBJ2-1; D is perhaps TRBD1 (5 bases). Germline V gives CDR1 LGHNT, CDR2 FRNRAP. Trimming removed 0 bases from V and 2 bases from J, with 11 bases in between. CDR3 length: 16 residues. CDR3 region: CASGLVGVTTYNEQFF. The CDR3 DNA sequence: TGTGCTAGTGGTTTGGTAGGGGTTACTACCTACAATGAGCAGTTCTTC.

This clonotype was seen repeatedly, ten times or more. The chain combines TRBV7-2 with TRBJ2-3; weak D call: TRBD1 (6 bases). V dropped 5 bases and J dropped 7 bases, with 22 bases sitting between them. CDR1 SGHTA and CDR2 FQGNSA come from the germline V gene. This CDR3 has 16 amino acids. CDR3 nucleotides: TGTGCCAGCAGCCCTGACCGGGACAACCTTTATTATACGCAGTATTTT. This encodes CASSPDRDNLYYTQYF.

About this clonotype itself: One junction end does not reproduce the germline sequence, and a read error may be involved. The V gene is TRBV20-1, the J gene TRBJ1-2, with D hard to call. Germline loops: CDR1 DFQATT, CDR2 SNEGSKA (reference sequence). The CDR3 consists of 11 residues. CDR3 in DNA: TGCAGTGCCGAGGGCCGGGGTGGCTACACCTTT. Amino acid sequence: CSAEGRGGYTF.

This clonotype was recorded at least ten times. The chain has TRBV7-2 and TRBJ1-1, with D possibly TRBD1 on 6 matching bases. Germline lookup yields CDR1 SGHTA and CDR2 FQGNSA. V lost 0 bases and J lost 1, with 15 bases in between. This CDR3 region has 17 residues. The CDR3 nucleotides are TGTGCCAGCAGCTTAGCCTCACTCCGGGACACGAACACTGAAGCTTTCTTT. Its protein product is CASSLASLRDTNTEAFF.

There are many counts of this clonotype. The chain joins TRBV12-3 or TRBV12-4 to TRBJ1-2; TRBD1 might be the D (5 bases). V lost 2 bases and J lost 5, with 9 bases in between. The CDR3 runs to 13 residues. CDR3 amino acids: CASSLRPGYGYTF. The CDR3 nucleotides read TGTGCCAGCAGTTTAAGGCCAGGGTATGGCTACACCTTC.

The chain links TRBV20-1 to TRBJ2-1; TRBD2 aligns across 9 bases. Germline lookup yields CDR1 DFQATT and CDR2 SNEGSKA (reference sequence). V was pared by 3 bases and J by 3 bases, with 3 bases of the junction left unmatched. The CDR3 runs 14 residues. The CDR3 region is CSARRSGSYNEQFF. CDR3 nucleotides: TGCAGTGCTAGGCGTAGCGGGAGCTACAATGAGCAGTTCTTC.

This clonotype appeared a few times. The rearrangement uses TRBV10-3 and TRBJ1-1, with 10 bases matching TRBD1. Germline CDR1 ENHRY, CDR2 SYGVKD. Unmatched junction bases numbered 8, after V lost 6 bases and J lost 4 bases. The CDR3 length is 15 residues. The CDR3 DNA follows: TGTGCCATCAGGCGGACAGGGGGGGAGAGCACTGAAGCTTTCTTT. Residues: CAIRRTGGESTEAFF.

This clonotype was counted a few times. J is TRBJ1-5 and V is TRBV12-5, with unresolved D. V was cut by 0 bases and J by 6 bases, with 15 bases left in between. This CDR3 spans 16 amino acids. In germline, CDR1 is LGHNT, CDR2 FRNRAP. CDR3 amino acids: CASGLVSVAPRQPQHF. The CDR3 DNA reads TGTGCTAGTGGTTTGGTATCGGTGGCACCACGTCAGCCCCAGCATTTT.

This chain joins TRBV7-2 and TRBJ1-2, with TRBD1 identical over 7 bases. With 4 bases clipped from V and 5 bases from J, the junction kept 7 bases outside the gene matches. CDR1 and CDR2 from the germline V gene are SGHTA and FQGNSA. CDR3 length: 14 amino acids. Here the CDR3 DNA reads TGTGCCAGCAGCTCCGACAGGGTCACGTATGGCTACACCTTC. Protein sequence: CASSSDRVTYGYTF.

The chain uses TRBV5-1 and TRBJ2-1; possibly TRBD1 for D (5 bases). This CDR3 region has 13 residues. Germline V gene data show CDR1 as SGHRS and CDR2 as YFSETQ. V was shortened by 4 bases and J by 8 bases, with 13 bases between the two germline ends. The CDR3 DNA is TGCGCCAGCAGCCGACAGTTAGGGGATGAGCAGTTCTTC. As protein: CASSRQLGDEQFF.

The chain combines TRBV7-8 with TRBJ1-4, with D uncertain. The CDR3 contains 14 residues. Trimming stripped 1 base from V and 5 bases from J, with 8 bases between. Germline CDR1 is SGHVS and CDR2 is FQNEAQ. The CDR3 bases are TGTGCCAGCAGCTTAGAGGTCAGAAATGAAAAACTGTTTTTT. Encoded protein: CASSLEVRNEKLFF.

In its sample, this clonotype was seen a few times. V and J are TRBV7-6 and TRBJ2-5; D may correspond to TRBD1 or TRBD2 (5 bases each). The CDR3 extends over 16 amino acids. V dropped 2 bases and J dropped 2 bases, with 15 bases sitting between them. Germline V CDR1 and CDR2: SGHVS, FNYEAQ. CDR3 region: CASSLFAVEGQETQYF. In DNA, the CDR3 is TGTGCCAGCAGCTTATTTGCTGTAGAGGGGCAAGAGACCCAGTACTTC.

There are a few counts of this clonotype. The chain joins TRBV6-2 or TRBV6-3 to TRBJ2-1, with 10 bases matching TRBD1. With V trimmed by 6 bases and J by 4 bases, 6 bases remained unmatched. This CDR3 spans 15 amino acids. Germline-derived CDR1 and CDR2 are MNHEY and SVGEGT. The CDR3 region has the DNA TGTGCCAGCAGATCGACAGGGGGCGGTTACAATGAGCAGTTCTTC. Translating gives CASRSTGGGYNEQFF.

This clonotype was found many times. The rearrangement joins TRBV6-1 to TRBJ2-1, with 9 bases fitting TRBD2. Trimming removed 6 bases from V and 9 bases from J; junction bases left unmatched: 9. This CDR3 spans 14 amino acids. CDR1 is MNHNS, CDR2 SASEGT, per germline. For the CDR3, the DNA is TGTGCCAGCAGAGGCTTAGCGGGAGCACTTGAGCAGTTCTTC. Its protein is CASRGLAGALEQFF.

The genes are TRBV19 and TRBJ2-1; 9 nucleotides line up with TRBD1. The CDR3 totals 15 residues. Germline lookup yields CDR1 LNHDA and CDR2 SQIVND (reference sequence). Unmatched junction bases numbered 10, after V lost 6 bases and J lost 7 bases. CDR3 nucleotide sequence: TGTGCCAGTAGCTGGTACCGGGACAGGGTAAATGAGCAGTTCTTC. Residues: CASSWYRDRVNEQFF. The variable domain in full, with the rest retrieved from reference TRBV19 and TRBJ2-1, is DGGITQSPKYLFRKEGQNVTLSCEQNLNHDAMYWYRQDPGQGLRLIYYSQIVNDFQKGDIAEGYSVSREKKESFPLTVTSAQKNPTAFYLCASSWYRDRVNEQFFGPGTRLTVL.

The chain links TRBV6-2 or TRBV6-3 to TRBJ2-3; possible D gene TRBD1, 5 bases. V was pared by 5 bases and J by 6 bases, with 18 bases between. The CDR3 totals 15 residues. CDR1 and CDR2 (germline): MNHEY, SVGEGT. This CDR3 is CASSPATAPADTQYF. CDR3 coding DNA: TGTGCCAGCAGTCCTGCGACAGCCCCCGCCGATACGCAGTATTTT.

This clonotype was counted between two and nine times. The genes are TRBV7-2 and TRBJ2-7; D may correspond to TRBD1 or TRBD2 (6 bases each). The CDR3 has 14 amino acids. The V end lost 4 bases, the J end lost 5 bases, and 15 bases lay between the germline ends. Per germline, CDR1 SGHTA and CDR2 FQGNSA. CDR3 protein: CASSSPPGAHEQYF. The CDR3 DNA reads TGTGCCAGCAGCTCGCCCCCGGGGGCTCACGAGCAGTACTTC.

This clonotype was recorded many times. CDR3 residues: CASSLARTWGALYNEQFF. Here the CDR3 DNA reads TGTGCCAGCAGCTTAGCCAGAACTTGGGGGGCCCTTTACAATGAGCAGTTCTTC. The chain couples TRBV7-2 to TRBJ2-1; D tentatively reads TRBD1 or TRBD2 (6 bases each). Germline loops: CDR1 SGHTA, CDR2 FQGNSA. The CDR3 contains 18 residues. The V end was cut by 0 bases, the J end by 4 bases, with 19 bases between.

Many counts were recorded for this clonotype. This chain joins TRBV7-2 and TRBJ2-1, with 10 bases matching TRBD1. This CDR3 has 18 amino acids. Germline V gives CDR1 SGHTA, CDR2 FQGNSA. The junction had 14 bases not matched to a gene; V was cut back by 3 bases and J by 6 bases. The CDR3 region is CASSFDRGRPRGVNEQFF. The CDR3 coding sequence is TGTGCCAGCAGCTTTGACAGGGGGCGTCCCAGAGGTGTCAATGAGCAGTTCTTC.

The rearrangement uses TRBV2 and TRBJ2-5; 7 positions agree with TRBD2. Trimming took 8 bases from V and 1 from J; bases not matched to a gene: 10. Germline CDR1 reads SNHLY; CDR2 reads FYNNEI. This CDR3 has 15 amino acids. CDR3 sequence reads: CASSGTITAQETQYF. DNA of the CDR3: TGTGCCAGCTCCGGGACTATCACGGCCCAAGAGACCCAGTACTTC.

The rearrangement uses TRBV2 and TRBJ2-1; 8 positions agree with TRBD2. Germline-derived CDR1 and CDR2 are SNHLY and FYNNEI. The CDR3 runs 14 residues. J gave up 6 bases and V 1 base, and 2 bases lay outside the gene matches. CDR3: CASSEVGGGNEQFF. The CDR3 nucleotides read TGTGCCAGCAGTGAAGTCGGGGGGGGCAATGAGCAGTTCTTC.

This clonotype has a handful of counts. The chain carries TRBV7-6 and TRBJ2-1, with 9 bases aligning to TRBD2. This CDR3 region has 15 residues. Unmatched junction bases numbered 10, after V lost 3 bases and J lost 10 bases. Germline CDR1 SGHVS, CDR2 FNYEAQ. The chain's CDR3 is CASSLGGRGVREQFF. CDR3 nucleotides: TGTGCCAGCAGCTTGGGCGGGAGGGGAGTACGGGAGCAGTTCTTC.

In this sample, this clonotype turned up many times. CDR3 amino acids: CASSLDRVRQYF. CDR3 DNA: TGTGCCAGCAGCTTAGACAGGGTGAGGCAGTACTTC. The V call is TRBV7-2, the J call TRBJ2-7; D perhaps matches TRBD1 (6 bases). The CDR3 is 12 residues long. Germline assignment: CDR1 SGHTA and CDR2 FQGNSA. The V gene lost 1 base and the J gene lost 9 bases, with 10 bases spanning the gap.

This chain links TRBV24-1 with TRBJ2-3, with 7 bases aligning to TRBD2. Trimming removed 1 base from V and 1 base from J; junction bases left unmatched: 4. CDR1 is KGHDR, CDR2 SFDVKD, per germline. This CDR3 comprises 16 residues. CDR3 nucleotide sequence: TGTGCCACCAGTGATTTTGCGGGGGACGGCACAGATACGCAGTATTTT. Protein sequence: CATSDFAGDGTDTQYF.

J is TRBJ2-5 and V is TRBV7-2; no clear D. The germline gives CDR1 SGHTA, CDR2 FQGNSA. Trimming shortened V by 8 bases and J by 4 bases, and 14 bases separated the two germline ends. The CDR3 is made up of 13 amino acids. The DNA for the CDR3 is TGTGCCAGCGGGTATAGCCCGGGAGAGACCCAGTACTTC. It encodes CASGYSPGETQYF.

The V gene is TRBV2, the J gene TRBJ2-1; 9 bases align to TRBD2. CDR1 is SNHLY, CDR2 FYNNEI, per germline. The CDR3 spans 14 residues. V was clipped by 8 bases and J by 5 bases; unmatched bases: 7. The DNA for the CDR3 is TGTGCCAGCGCCGGACTAGCGCGCGACAATGAGCAGTTCTTC. It is translated as CASAGLARDNEQFF.